This T cell receptor beta chain was sequenced during a study of T cells in Graves' hyperthyroidism and ophthalmopathy. Study details: Prior to any treatment, at the point of initial diagnosis, peripheral blood was collected. Study-wide findings and caveats: Most clonotypes that expanded in the thyroid above 0.001 also showed up in blood. Ophthalmopathy was separated from stable hyperthyroidism by a 13 V-J model.

This clonotype was counted at least ten times. What it binds is unknown. Amplification yielded TCR beta CDR3 regions, with RNA transcripts as the source. An initial round of RT-PCR targeting the TCR CDR3 relied on the HTBI primer set. TCRdb reprocessed the multiplex PCR reads via MiXCR and lists one record per CDR3 protein. This table holds about 530,000 distinct CDR3 sequences, more than 15% found once. The CDR3 has 16 amino acids. V trimming: 6 bases; J trimming: 0 bases; junction bases outside the gene matches: 8. Germline V lookup: CDR1 MDHEN, CDR2 SYDVKM. This TCR was sampled from a woman younger than 30 with Graves' ophthalmopathy. What was sequenced was blood. The chain employs TRBV28 and TRBJ2-1; 7 bases are a match to TRBD2. The CDR3 spells CASRTSSGFSYNEQFF. CDR3 bases: TGTGCCAGCAGAACTTCTAGCGGCTTCTCCTACAATGAGCAGTTCTTC.